This T cell receptor (beta chain) comes out of a study of identical twins. In this sample, this clonotype turned up once. As yet, its antigen is unknown. Template switching added a universal primer site; cDNA carried unique molecular identifiers. TCRdb recomputed calls from the 5' RACE reads with MiXCR, one row per CDR3 protein. The table records approximately 490,000 distinct CDR3 sequences, under 25% of them present only once. Overall study results and limits: Insertions were reduced in abundant cord blood beta clonotypes but not in memory repertoires.

The CDR3 runs to 14 residues. The germline V gene encodes CDR1 DFQATT and CDR2 SNEGSKA (reference sequence). V gave up 6 bases and J gave up 4 bases; unmatched junction bases: 7. The same data also went into a second study, on yellow fever vaccine responses in identical twins.

V is TRBV20-1 and J is TRBJ1-1; 11 bases line up with TRBD1. This clonotype originated in a young woman in good health. The sequencing sample was made of CD4+ T cells sorted from blood. CDR3 bases: TGCAGTGCCGTATGGGGGACAGGGGGCACTGAAGCTTTCTTT. Translating gives CSAVWGTGGTEAFF.